The clone carrying this T cell receptor beta chain was counted only a few times. Its antigen is not known. At the DNA level, this CDR3 is encoded by other sequences in the same sample as well. The sample originates from a study of cytomegalovirus exposure and HLA in healthy donors. Study summary: In a later analysis, it was reported that the 120 validation repertoires had been produced on the same platform as the roughly 650 repertoires belonging to the first cohort. Study findings and constraints: The finding came from a later analysis; first-cohort TCR clusters tended to co-occur in the roughly 110 validation repertoires. Researchers counted around 180 TCR beta chains as cytomegalovirus-associated. Rarity held for most TCR sequences, but there were some public TCRs that occurred in many donors.

Germline V gene data show CDR1 as LNHDA and CDR2 as SQIVND (reference sequence). The CDR3 sequence is 15 residues long. V lost 3 bases, J lost 0 bases, and 1 base stayed unmatched. Only in-frame clones appear in the TCRdb table, and some are missing; sequencing was by immunoSEQ multiplex PCR. The sample carries over 110,000 clones, around 84% recorded once. The TCR comes from a man younger than 35 in good health and CMV-seropositive. The sample was PBMCs. This chain joins TRBV19 and TRBJ2-1; TRBD2 agrees at 8 bases. Here the CDR3 reads CASSISGSSYNEQFF. CDR3 nucleotides: TGTGCCAGTAGTATCAGCGGGAGCTCCTACAATGAGCAGTTCTTC.